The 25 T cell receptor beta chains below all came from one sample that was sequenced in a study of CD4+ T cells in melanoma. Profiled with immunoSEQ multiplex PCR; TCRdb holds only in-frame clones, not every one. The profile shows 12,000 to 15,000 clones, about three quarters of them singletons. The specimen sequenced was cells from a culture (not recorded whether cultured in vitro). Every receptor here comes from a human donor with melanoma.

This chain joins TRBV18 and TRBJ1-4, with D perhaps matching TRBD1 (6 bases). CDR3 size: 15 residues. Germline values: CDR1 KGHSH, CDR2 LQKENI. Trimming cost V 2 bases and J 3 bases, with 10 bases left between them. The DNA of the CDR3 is TGTGCCAGCTCACCATTGGGACAACCTAATGAAAAACTGTTTTTT. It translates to CASSPLGQPNEKLFF.

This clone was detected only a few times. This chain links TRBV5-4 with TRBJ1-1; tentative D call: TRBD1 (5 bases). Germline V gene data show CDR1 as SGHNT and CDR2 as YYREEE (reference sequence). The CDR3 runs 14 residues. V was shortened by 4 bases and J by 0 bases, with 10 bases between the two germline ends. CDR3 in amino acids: CASSIGTLNTEAFF. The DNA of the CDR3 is TGTGCCAGCAGCATCGGGACTCTGAACACTGAAGCTTTCTTT.

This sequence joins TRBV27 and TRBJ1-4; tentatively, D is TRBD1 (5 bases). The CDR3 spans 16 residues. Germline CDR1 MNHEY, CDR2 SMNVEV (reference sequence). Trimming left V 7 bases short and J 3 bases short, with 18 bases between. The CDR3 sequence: CASMVGYRRSNEKLFF. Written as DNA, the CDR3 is TGTGCCAGCATGGTCGGCTACAGGCGGTCTAATGAAAAACTGTTTTTT.

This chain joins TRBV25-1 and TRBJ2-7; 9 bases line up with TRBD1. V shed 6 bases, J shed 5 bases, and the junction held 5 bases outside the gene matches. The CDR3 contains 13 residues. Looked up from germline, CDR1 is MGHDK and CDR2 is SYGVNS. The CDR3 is CASRLQGADEQYF. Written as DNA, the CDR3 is TGTGCCAGCAGATTACAGGGGGCTGACGAGCAGTACTTC.

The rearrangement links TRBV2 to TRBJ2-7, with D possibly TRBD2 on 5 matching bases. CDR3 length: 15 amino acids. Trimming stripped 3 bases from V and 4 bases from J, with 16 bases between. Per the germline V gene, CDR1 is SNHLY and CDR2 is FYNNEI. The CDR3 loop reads CASSDGEQARYEQYF. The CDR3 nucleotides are TGTGCCAGCAGTGACGGGGAGCAGGCGAGGTACGAGCAGTACTTC.

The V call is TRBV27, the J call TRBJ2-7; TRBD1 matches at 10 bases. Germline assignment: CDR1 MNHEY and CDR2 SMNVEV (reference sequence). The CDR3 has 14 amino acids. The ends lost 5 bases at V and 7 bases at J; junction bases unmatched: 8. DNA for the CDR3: TGTGCCAGCAGTAACCGGGACAGGGGACGAGAGCAGTACTTC. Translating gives CASSNRDRGREQYF.

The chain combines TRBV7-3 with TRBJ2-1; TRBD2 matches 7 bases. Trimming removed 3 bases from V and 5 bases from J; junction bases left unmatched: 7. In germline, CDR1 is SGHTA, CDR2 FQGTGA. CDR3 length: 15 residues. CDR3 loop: CASSLWGGVNNEQFF. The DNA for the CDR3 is TGTGCCAGCAGCTTGTGGGGGGGGGTAAACAATGAGCAGTTCTTC.

The CDR3 DNA is TGTGCCAGCTCACCGAGCAGAGCCTACAATGAGCAGTTCTTC. This codes for CASSPSRAYNEQFF. The V and J genes are TRBV18 and TRBJ2-1; D is unclear. V was pared by 3 bases and J by 2 bases, with 8 bases between. Per germline, CDR1 KGHSH and CDR2 LQKENI. This CDR3 has 14 amino acids.

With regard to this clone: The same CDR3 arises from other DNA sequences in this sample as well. The CDR3 sequence: CASSPGTSVTDTQYF. CDR3 in DNA: TGTGCCAGCAGCCCCGGGACTAGCGTCACAGATACGCAGTATTTT. This chain connects TRBV2 to TRBJ2-3; 10 positions match TRBD2. Germline CDR1 is SNHLY and CDR2 is FYNNEI. Germline trimming cut 6 bases from V and 2 bases from J; bases unmatched to any gene: 5. This CDR3 spans 15 amino acids.

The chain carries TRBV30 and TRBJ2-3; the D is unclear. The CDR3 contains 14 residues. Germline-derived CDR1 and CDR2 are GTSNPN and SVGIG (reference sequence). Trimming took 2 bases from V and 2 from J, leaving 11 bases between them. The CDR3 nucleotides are TGTGCCTGGAGTAAAACTCTCTCCACAGATACGCAGTATTTT. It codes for CAWSKTLSTDTQYF.

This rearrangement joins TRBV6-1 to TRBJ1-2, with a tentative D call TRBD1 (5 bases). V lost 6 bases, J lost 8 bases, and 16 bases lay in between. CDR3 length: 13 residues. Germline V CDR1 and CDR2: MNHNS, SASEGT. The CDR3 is CASRPTGLGGYTF. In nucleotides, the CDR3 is TGTGCCAGCAGACCTACAGGCCTCGGAGGCTACACCTTC.

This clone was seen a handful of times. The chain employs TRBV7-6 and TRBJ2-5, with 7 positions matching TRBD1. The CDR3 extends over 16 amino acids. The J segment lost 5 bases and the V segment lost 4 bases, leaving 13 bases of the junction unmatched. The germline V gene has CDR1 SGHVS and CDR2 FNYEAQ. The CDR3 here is CASSSGDSVIEETQYF. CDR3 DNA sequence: TGTGCCAGCAGCTCCGGGGACAGCGTCATTGAGGAGACCCAGTACTTC.

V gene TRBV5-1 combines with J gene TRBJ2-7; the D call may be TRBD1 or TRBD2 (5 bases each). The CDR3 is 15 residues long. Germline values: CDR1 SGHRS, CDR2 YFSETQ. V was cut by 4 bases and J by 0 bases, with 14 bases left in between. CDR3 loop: CASSAQGPSSYEQYF. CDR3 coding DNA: TGCGCCAGCAGCGCGCAGGGACCCAGCTCCTACGAGCAGTACTTC.

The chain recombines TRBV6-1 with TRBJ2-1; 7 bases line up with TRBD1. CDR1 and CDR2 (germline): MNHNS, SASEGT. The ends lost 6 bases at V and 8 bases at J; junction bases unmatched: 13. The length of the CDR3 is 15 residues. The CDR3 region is CASSSGTDAIDEQFF. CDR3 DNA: TGTGCCAGCAGCTCCGGGACAGACGCCATCGATGAGCAGTTCTTC.

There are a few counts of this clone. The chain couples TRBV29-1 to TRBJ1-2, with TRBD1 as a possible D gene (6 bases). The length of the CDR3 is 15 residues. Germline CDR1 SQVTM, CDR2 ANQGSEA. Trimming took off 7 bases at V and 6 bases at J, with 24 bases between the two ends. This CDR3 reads CSAGGGRSTENGYTF. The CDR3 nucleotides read TGCAGCGCTGGGGGGGGGCGGTCGACTGAGAATGGCTACACCTTC.

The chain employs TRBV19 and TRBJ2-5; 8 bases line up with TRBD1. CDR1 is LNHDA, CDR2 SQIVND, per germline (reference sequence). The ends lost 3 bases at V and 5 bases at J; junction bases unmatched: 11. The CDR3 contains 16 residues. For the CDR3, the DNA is TGTGCCAGTAGTATCTCCTTCCCAGGGGGCTCGGAGACCCAGTACTTC. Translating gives CASSISFPGGSETQYF. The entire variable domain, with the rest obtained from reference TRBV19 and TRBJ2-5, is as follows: DGGITQSPKYLFRKEGQNVTLSCEQNLNHDAMYWYRQDPGQGLRLIYYSQIVNDFQKGDIAEGYSVSREKKESFPLTVTSAQKNPTAFYLCASSISFPGGSETQYFGPGTRLLVL.

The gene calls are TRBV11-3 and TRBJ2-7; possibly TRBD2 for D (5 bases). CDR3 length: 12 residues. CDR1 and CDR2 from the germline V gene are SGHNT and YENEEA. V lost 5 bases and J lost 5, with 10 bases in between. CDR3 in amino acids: CASSPDGDEQYF. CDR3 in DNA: TGTGCCAGCAGCCCGGACGGGGACGAGCAGTACTTC.

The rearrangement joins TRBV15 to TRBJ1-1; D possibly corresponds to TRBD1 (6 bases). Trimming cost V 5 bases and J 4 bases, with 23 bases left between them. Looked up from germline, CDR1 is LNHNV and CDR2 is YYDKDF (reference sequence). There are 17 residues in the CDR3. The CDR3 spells CATSVNPRGRAATEAFF. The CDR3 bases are TGTGCCACCAGCGTGAACCCCAGGGGCAGGGCGGCCACTGAAGCTTTCTTT.

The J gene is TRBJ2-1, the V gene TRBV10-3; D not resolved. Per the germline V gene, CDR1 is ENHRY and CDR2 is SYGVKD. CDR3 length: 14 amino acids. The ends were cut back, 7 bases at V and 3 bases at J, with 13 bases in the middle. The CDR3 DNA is TGTGCCATCAACCCCGAAAAGGGCTACAATGAGCAGTTCTTC. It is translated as CAINPEKGYNEQFF.

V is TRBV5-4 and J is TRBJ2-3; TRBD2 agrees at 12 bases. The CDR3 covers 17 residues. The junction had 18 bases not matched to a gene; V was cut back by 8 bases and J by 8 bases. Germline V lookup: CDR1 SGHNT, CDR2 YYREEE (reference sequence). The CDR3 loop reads CASSTPSGGAAGGTQYF. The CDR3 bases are TGTGCCAGTTCAACCCCTAGCGGGGGGGCTGCTGGTGGTACGCAGTATTTT.

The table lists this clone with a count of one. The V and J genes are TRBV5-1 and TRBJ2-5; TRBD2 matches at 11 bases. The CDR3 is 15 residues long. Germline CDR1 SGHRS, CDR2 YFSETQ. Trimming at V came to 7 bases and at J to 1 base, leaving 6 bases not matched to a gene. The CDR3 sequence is CASRNLAGGQETQYF. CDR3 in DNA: TGCGCCAGCCGCAATCTAGCGGGGGGCCAAGAGACCCAGTACTTC.

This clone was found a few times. The CDR3 loop is CAGEGTNSYEQYF. The CDR3 DNA is TGTGCCGGGGAGGGGACGAACTCCTACGAGCAGTACTTC. The chain carries TRBV2 and TRBJ2-7, with 7 nucleotides matching TRBD2. Germline loops: CDR1 SNHLY, CDR2 FYNNEI. With 11 bases clipped from V and 0 bases from J, the junction kept 7 bases outside the gene matches. The CDR3 spans 13 residues.

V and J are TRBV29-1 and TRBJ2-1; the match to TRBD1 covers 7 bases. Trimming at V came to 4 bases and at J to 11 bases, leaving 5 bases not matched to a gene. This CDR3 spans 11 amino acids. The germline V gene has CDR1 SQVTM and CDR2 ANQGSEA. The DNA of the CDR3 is TGCAGCGTTGCCCGACAGGGAAAGCAGTTCTTC. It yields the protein CSVARQGKQFF.

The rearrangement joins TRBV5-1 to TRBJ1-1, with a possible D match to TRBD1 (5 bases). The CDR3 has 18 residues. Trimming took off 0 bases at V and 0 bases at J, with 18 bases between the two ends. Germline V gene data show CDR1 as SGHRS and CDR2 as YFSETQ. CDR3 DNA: TGCGCCAGCAGCTTGGCCGGGGCGACAATAGGAATGAACACTGAAGCTTTCTTT. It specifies CASSLAGATIGMNTEAFF.

The CDR3 is CASSLGAGGYNEQFF. In nucleotides, the CDR3 is TGTGCCAGCAGCTTGGGGGCGGGGGGGTACAATGAGCAGTTCTTC. The chain combines TRBV5-4 with TRBJ2-1, with 9 bases lining up with TRBD2. V was pared by 0 bases and J by 4 bases, with 2 bases of the junction left unmatched. Germline loops: CDR1 SGHNT, CDR2 YYREEE (reference sequence). CDR3 size: 15 residues.